The 24 T cell receptor beta chains presented below share a single source sample, sequenced in a study of T cells in women clearing cervical HPV infection. Libraries were prepared by immunoSEQ multiplex PCR; TCRdb keeps only in-frame clonotypes and omits some of them. The sample table includes tens of thousands of clones. Specimen: blood buffy coat. The receptor set was obtained from a woman aged 18 to 69 with a cervical HPV16 infection that either progressed to CIN3+ or cleared (not recorded which).

A note on this clone: The read terminates 3 residues ahead of where the CDR3 ends, so the germline J gene completes it. V is TRBV6-2 or TRBV6-3 and J is TRBJ2-7; maybe TRBD1 (5 bases). This CDR3 has 13 residues. Trimming shortened V by 0 bases and J by 2 bases, and 5 bases separated the two germline ends. Germline V gene lookup returns CDR1 MNHEY and CDR2 SVGEGT. CDR3 DNA (partial): TGTGCCAGCAGTTACTCACAGGCCTACGAG. This sequence encodes CASSYSQAYE. The full-length CDR3 reads as CASSYSQAYEQYF.

About this clone: The CDR3 goes on 3 residues after the read ends, and that part is filled in from the germline J gene. The chain joins TRBV7-2 to TRBJ2-1, with D possibly matching TRBD2 (6 bases). CDR1 and CDR2 from the germline V gene are SGHTA and FQGNSA. V gave up 3 bases and J gave up 3 bases, with 12 bases separating them. This CDR3 comprises 15 residues. The CDR3 bases that were read are TGTGCCAGCAGCTTCTCGACTAGTGTCTACAATGAG. Protein: CASSFSTSVYNE. The full CDR3 sequence reads CASSFSTSVYNEQFF.

To note about this clone: The read ends 3 residues early relative to the CDR3; the germline J gene fills the gap. V is TRBV12-3 or TRBV12-4 and J is TRBJ2-3; D perhaps matches TRBD2 (6 bases). The CDR3 runs to 15 residues. The V end was cut by 5 bases, the J end by 2 bases, with 14 bases between. The covered CDR3 bases are TGTGCCAGCAGTCCCCTAGCGTCTCCCACAGATACG. This codes for CASSPLASPTDT. The CDR3 as a whole reads CASSPLASPTDTQYF.

On this clone: The read ends 3 residues shy of where the CDR3 ends; the end is completed using the germline J gene. The V and J genes are TRBV20-1 and TRBJ1-2, with D possibly being TRBD1 (6 bases). The CDR3 has 14 residues. Germline V gene lookup returns CDR1 DFQATT and CDR2 SNEGSKA (reference sequence). CDR3 DNA (partial): TGCAGTGCTAGAGTCCGGACAGCAGGAAAGGGC. Protein: CSARVRTAGKG. The complete CDR3 protein is CSARVRTAGKGYTF.

With respect to this clone: The read terminates 3 residues ahead of where the CDR3 ends, so the germline J gene completes it. The chain recombines TRBV30 with TRBJ2-4, with a weak D call TRBD2 (6 bases). CDR3 length: 13 residues. Per germline, CDR1 GTSNPN and CDR2 SVGIG (reference sequence). The CDR3: CAWSVGGDIGQYF. CDR3 DNA, as far as it was read: TGTGCCTGGAGTGTGGGGGGAGATATTGGT.

As regards this clone: From the germline J gene comes the end of the CDR3, since the read stops 3 residues before it. The chain uses TRBV7-2 and TRBJ2-7; D perhaps matches TRBD2 (6 bases). Germline V gene data show CDR1 as SGHTA and CDR2 as FQGNSA. This CDR3 region has 13 residues. The ends were cut back, 5 bases at V and 6 bases at J, with 14 bases in the middle. CDR3 bases read: TGTGCCAGCAGCCTCGGGACTCTACGCGAG. Translated, it gives CASSLGTLRE. The whole CDR3 is CASSLGTLREQYF.

With respect to this clone: The read halts 3 residues ahead of the CDR3 end, with the missing end drawn from the germline J gene. The chain uses TRBV5-6 and TRBJ1-4; 7 bases are a match to TRBD1. The germline V gene encodes CDR1 SGHDT and CDR2 YYEEEE. The CDR3 is made up of 15 amino acids. V lost 5 bases and J lost 5; bases outside the gene matches: 9. The CDR3: CASSRTGTENEKLFF. The part of the CDR3 DNA that was read is TGTGCCAGCAGTCGTACCGGGACAGAGAATGAAAAA.

For this clone: Coverage ceases 3 residues before the CDR3 finishes, and the germline J gene fills in the end. The chain carries TRBV23-1 and TRBJ2-1, with TRBD2 as a possible D gene (6 bases). TRBV23-1 is an ORF for which the function is uncertain. Trimming pared 3 bases from V and 1 base from J, leaving 16 bases between. The CDR3 runs to 17 residues. The CDR3 here is CASSHPELANSYNEQFF. The sequenced CDR3 bases are TGCGCCAGCAGTCATCCGGAACTAGCCAATTCCTACAATGAG.

About this clone: With the read ending 3 residues before the CDR3 end, the germline J gene is used to fill in that end. The rearrangement joins TRBV25-1 to TRBJ2-3; no definite D call. CDR1 and CDR2 (germline): MGHDK, SYGVNS. The CDR3 is 9 residues long. This CDR3 is CATQETQYF. CDR3 bases read: TGTGCCACACAAGAGACG.

With regard to this clone: Sequencing ends 3 residues short of the CDR3 end; the germline J gene provides the rest. V and J are TRBV20-1 and TRBJ1-6; 10 positions agree with TRBD1. The CDR3 is made up of 13 amino acids. Germline V lookup: CDR1 DFQATT, CDR2 SNEGSKA (reference sequence). V lost 5 bases to trimming and J lost 9 bases; unmatched junction nucleotides: 4. CDR3 protein: CSAETGGGSPLHF. The DNA read from the CDR3 is TGCAGTGCTGAGACAGGGGGCGGTTCACCC.

Comment on this clone: The CDR3 is cut off 3 residues early in the read; its end comes from the germline J gene. The chain links TRBV7-9 to TRBJ2-7, with D unclear. In germline, CDR1 is SEHNR, CDR2 FQNEAQ (reference sequence). This CDR3 contains 11 residues. V was clipped by 5 bases and J by 4 bases, with 6 bases between them. Partial CDR3 DNA: TGTGCCAGCAGCCCATTTTACGAG. Amino acids: CASSPFYE. The full CDR3 protein is CASSPFYEQYF.

On this clone itself: A junction boundary mismatches the germline segment, possibly from a read error. The read ends 3 residues early relative to the CDR3; the germline J gene fills the gap. This sample includes further DNA sequences coding for the same CDR3. The rearrangement joins TRBV6-2 or TRBV6-3 to TRBJ1-2, with D possibly being TRBD1 (6 bases). CDR3 length equals 13 residues. The germline gives CDR1 MNHEY, CDR2 SVGEGT. The covered CDR3 bases are TGTGCCAGCAGTCTTCAGGGGAACTATGGA. Translated, it gives CASSLQGNYG. The full CDR3 protein reads CASSLQGNYGYTF.

Details on this clone: The missing CDR3 end, 3 residues past where the read stops, is filled in from the germline J gene. The rearrangement joins TRBV12-5 to TRBJ2-1; D perhaps matches TRBD1 (5 bases). Germline V gene sequence: CDR1 LGHNT, CDR2 FRNRAP. V was pared by 1 base and J by 7 bases, with 11 bases between. The CDR3 loop spans 14 amino acids. The DNA read from the CDR3 is TGTGCTAGTGGTTTGGCCCTGTCAGGGAATGAG. Its translation: CASGLALSGNE. The whole CDR3 sequence is CASGLALSGNEQFF.

As to this clone: The read ends 3 residues early relative to the CDR3; the germline J gene fills the gap. The genes are TRBV7-8 and TRBJ2-6; D is ambiguous. Germline lookup yields CDR1 SGHVS and CDR2 FQNEAQ. V lost 1 base and J 2 bases, leaving 12 bases between the germline ends. CDR3 length: 17 residues. CDR3 in amino acids: CASSLEARSAGANVLTF. The part of the CDR3 DNA that was read is TGTGCCAGCAGCTTAGAGGCTCGCAGTGCTGGGGCCAACGTC.

The CDR3 loop is CASSMGSGASYNEQFF. The part of the CDR3 DNA that was read is TGTGCCAGTAGTATGGGGAGCGGGGCCTCCTACAATGAG. The V gene is TRBV19, the J gene TRBJ2-1; 7 bases are shared with TRBD2. The CDR3 end falls 3 residues outside the read, so it is completed with the germline J gene. This CDR3 comprises 16 residues. V gave up 3 bases and J gave up 0 bases; unmatched junction bases: 5. Germline-derived CDR1 and CDR2 are LNHDA and SQIVND (reference sequence).

Points on this clone: The read finishes 3 residues shy of the CDR3 end, and the germline J gene is used to complete it. The J gene is TRBJ1-2, the V gene TRBV30; TRBD1 matches 7 bases. The germline CDR1 and CDR2 sequences are GTSNPN and SVGIG (reference sequence). This CDR3 is 13 amino acids long. The CDR3 reads CAQRAKGTDTYTF. Partial CDR3 DNA: TGTGCCCAGCGAGCGAAGGGGACAGATACC. Drawing the rest from reference TRBV30 and TRBJ1-2, the complete variable domain is SQTIHQWPATLVQPVGSPLSLECTVEGTSNPNLYWYRQAAGRGLQLLFYSVGIGQISSEVPQNLSASRPQDRQFILSSKKLLLSDSGFYLCAQRAKGTDTYTFGSGTRLTVV.

Points on this clone: One junction end disagrees with the germline gene, perhaps due to a read error. The CDR3 loop is CASSPSGGIREKLFF. The sequenced part of the CDR3 DNA is TGTGCTAGCAGCCCCTCTGGGGGGATTCGTGAAAAA. The V call is TRBV7-7, the J call TRBJ1-4, with a possible D match to TRBD1 (5 bases). The observed sequence ends 3 residues before the CDR3 terminus, with the missing tail filled in from the germline J gene. The germline CDR1 and CDR2 sequences are SSHAT and FNYEAQ (reference sequence). The CDR3 length is 15 residues. The variable domain in full, completed from reference TRBV7-7 and TRBJ1-4, reads GAGVSQSPRYKVTKRGQDVTLRCDPISSHATLYWYQQALGQGPEFLTYFNYEAQPDKSGLPSDRFSAERPEGSISTLTIQRTEQRDSAMYRCASSPSGGIREKLFFGSGTQLSVL.

About this clone: The read terminates 3 residues ahead of where the CDR3 ends, so the germline J gene completes it. The chain joins TRBV19 to TRBJ2-7; D may be TRBD1 (6 bases). V lost 4 bases and J lost 4, with 20 bases in between. Per germline, CDR1 LNHDA and CDR2 SQIVND (reference sequence). The CDR3 has 16 residues. CDR3 bases read: TGTGCCAGTAGTAACCAGGACAGTGGGCCCCCTTACGAG. Its protein is CASSNQDSGPPYE. The entire CDR3 protein reads CASSNQDSGPPYEQYF.

For this clone: Read coverage stops 3 residues before the CDR3 terminus; the germline J gene supplies the remainder. The chain carries TRBV20-1 and TRBJ1-6; D remains ambiguous. Deletions cut 5 bases from V and 0 bases from J, with 11 bases between. The germline V gene has CDR1 DFQATT and CDR2 SNEGSKA (reference sequence). The CDR3 length is 15 residues. The CDR3 DNA, read in part, is TGCAGTGCTCCAATTGCCAGCTCCTATAATTCACCC. Amino acid sequence: CSAPIASSYNSP. The full CDR3 reads CSAPIASSYNSPLHF.

In the case of this clone: Coverage ceases 3 residues before the CDR3 finishes, and the germline J gene fills in the end. The rearrangement uses TRBV5-1 and TRBJ1-1, with 8 positions matching TRBD1. The CDR3 totals 16 residues. Germline values: CDR1 SGHRS, CDR2 YFSETQ. With 4 bases clipped from V and 1 base from J, the junction kept 9 bases outside the gene matches. The part of the CDR3 DNA that was read is TGCGCCAGCAGCGAACCCAGGACAGGGAAGAACACTGAA. Translating gives CASSEPRTGKNTE. The full CDR3 is CASSEPRTGKNTEAFF.

For this clone: Read sequence stops 3 residues before the CDR3 end, and the germline J gene provides the missing end. This chain connects TRBV2 to TRBJ1-2; 8 nucleotides align to TRBD1. This CDR3 region has 14 residues. Per germline, CDR1 SNHLY and CDR2 FYNNEI. V lost 3 bases to trimming and J lost 2 bases; unmatched junction nucleotides: 2. The covered CDR3 bases are TGTGCCAGCAGTGAGAGGACAGGGAACTATGGC. It is translated as CASSERTGNYG. From start to end, the CDR3 is CASSERTGNYGYTF.

As regards this clone: The read ends 3 residues before the CDR3 terminus; that terminus is restored from the germline J gene. The gene calls are TRBV7-9 and TRBJ2-4; possibly TRBD1 for D (6 bases). The CDR3 runs to 14 residues. CDR1 and CDR2 (germline): SEHNR, FQNEAQ (reference sequence). CDR3 in amino acids: CASSLALAGDGQYF. Incomplete CDR3 DNA: TGTGCCAGCAGCTTAGCGCTTGCAGGGGATGGT.

The covered CDR3 bases are TGCAGCGTTACGACAGGGTCGGAATCACCA. It encodes CSVTTGSESP. The full CDR3 protein is CSVTTGSESPLFF. J is TRBJ1-4 and V is TRBV29-1; 7 bases are a match to TRBD1. The read falls 3 residues short of the CDR3 end, and the missing part is taken from the germline J gene. The CDR3 has 13 amino acids. Germline CDR1 reads SQVTM; CDR2 reads ANQGSEA.

With respect to this clone: The read comes to an end 3 residues before the CDR3 does, leaving the germline J gene to fill in the end. The chain joins TRBV28 to TRBJ2-2; D call uncertain. The CDR3 contains 13 residues. CDR1 is MDHEN and CDR2 is SYDVKM in the germline V gene. CDR3 in amino acids: CASSRDNNSPLFF. The covered CDR3 bases are TGTGCCAGCAGCCGCGACAATAATTCACCG.